These 11 T cell receptor beta chains originate from one sample sequenced in a study of Graves' ophthalmopathy and Graves' hyperthyroidism. Investigators amplified TCR beta CDR3 regions from RNA transcripts. A first-round RT-PCR used HTBI primers, followed by a second-round multiplex PCR. One entry per CDR3 protein results from TCRdb running MiXCR on the multiplex PCR reads. The top ten clones hold around 4.6% of a sample with 580,000 or so distinct CDR3 sequences, under 40% of them seen once. Sequencing was done on a sample of peripheral blood or thyroid tissue (not recorded which). The source is an adult man with Graves' hyperthyroidism.

This clonotype is a singleton in its sample. A much larger clonotype is one base distant, so this may be a read error. J is TRBJ1-4 and V is TRBV15, with a possible D match to TRBD1 (6 bases). Germline values: CDR1 LNHNV, CDR2 YYDKDF (reference sequence). The CDR3 has 12 residues. CDR3 sequence reads: CATRQENEELFF. In DNA form, the CDR3 reads TGTGCCACACGACAGGAAAATGAAGAACTGTTTTTT.

In the case of this clonotype: One end of the junction does not line up with germline, which may come from a read error. The V and J genes are TRBV7-9 and TRBJ2-5; D unclear. CDR3 length equals 13 residues. CDR1 SEHNR and CDR2 FQNEAQ come from the germline V gene (reference sequence). The CDR3 sequence is CVSSLLDRETQYF. The CDR3 coding sequence is TGTGTCAGCAGCCTACTGGATCGGGAGACCCAGTACTTC. Together with reference TRBV7-9 and TRBJ2-5, the CDR3 gives the full variable domain: DTGVSQNPRHKITKRGQNVTFRCDPISEHNRLYWYRQTLGQGPEFLTYFQNEAQLEKSRLLSDRFSAERPKGSFSTLEIQRTEQGDSAMYLCVSSLLDRETQYFGPGTRLLVL.

Note on this clonotype: The CDR3 does not close with the conserved phenylalanine or tryptophan, likely indicating a read error. V and J are TRBV9 and TRBJ1-2, with 7 bases identical to TRBD1. V shed 4 bases, J shed 0 bases, and the junction held 3 bases outside the gene matches. The CDR3 loop spans 14 amino acids. Germline loops: CDR1 SGDLS, CDR2 YYNGEE. CDR3 protein: CASSLDRANYGYTL. In nucleotides, the CDR3 is TGTGCCAGCAGCCTCGACAGGGCTAACTATGGCTACACCCTC.

As concerns this clonotype: Sequence at one end of the junction differs from germline and may be a read error. The chain is built from TRBV7-8 and TRBJ1-2; possible D gene TRBD1, 5 bases. The CDR3 spans 15 residues. CDR1 SGHVS and CDR2 FQNEAQ come from the germline V gene. As DNA, the CDR3 is TGTGCCAGCAGGCGAGGGACTAGCGCTAACTATGGTTACACCTTC. This codes for CASRRGTSANYGYTF.

This clonotype was recorded at least ten times. The rearrangement links TRBV29-1 to TRBJ1-2, with 9 bases identical to TRBD1. V was clipped by 5 bases and J by 11 bases; unmatched bases: 9. Germline CDR1 is SQVTM and CDR2 is ANQGSEA. CDR3 length: 12 residues. The CDR3 DNA reads TGCAGCGTTCCGGGACAGGGTTCGGGTTACACCTTC. Protein sequence: CSVPGQGSGYTF.

The V and J genes are TRBV2 and TRBJ1-1; D call uncertain. The V end lost 4 bases, the J end lost 4 bases, and 13 bases lay between the germline ends. Germline assignment: CDR1 SNHLY and CDR2 FYNNEI. The CDR3 length is 14 residues. The CDR3 sequence: CASSVARETTEAFF. CDR3 DNA: TGTGCCAGCAGTGTAGCGCGGGAGACCACTGAAGCTTTCTTT. Supplemented by reference TRBV2 and TRBJ1-1, the full variable domain reads EPEVTQTPSHQVTQMGQEVILRCVPISNHLYFYWYRQILGQKVEFLVSFYNNEISEKSEIFDDQFSVERPDGSNFTLKIRSTKLEDSAMYFCASSVARETTEAFFGQGTRLTVV.

This clonotype was recorded many times. The gene calls are TRBV5-4 and TRBJ2-2, with D perhaps TRBD1 (6 bases). Germline V lookup: CDR1 SGHNT, CDR2 YYREEE (reference sequence). CDR3 length equals 15 residues. The V and J ends lost 3 bases and 0 bases respectively, with 9 bases between them. CDR3 region: CASSSQGTNTGELFF. DNA for the CDR3: TGTGCCAGCAGCTCCCAGGGGACGAACACCGGGGAGCTGTTTTTT.

This clonotype was picked up many times. V usage is TRBV4-1 and J usage is TRBJ2-5, with a weak D call TRBD1 (6 bases). Trimming shortened V by 0 bases and J by 5 bases, and 13 bases separated the two germline ends. The CDR3 contains 15 residues. Germline assignment: CDR1 MGHRA and CDR2 YSYEKL. The CDR3 reads CASSQDYRVVETQYF. DNA for the CDR3: TGCGCCAGCAGCCAAGATTACAGGGTTGTGGAGACCCAGTACTTC.

This clonotype was recorded a few times. The chain couples TRBV12-3 or TRBV12-4 to TRBJ2-3; possibly TRBD1 for D (6 bases). This CDR3 is 14 amino acids long. V was cut by 2 bases and J by 2 bases, with 8 bases left in between. The CDR3 DNA sequence: TGTGCCAGCAGTTTATGGACAGTCACAGATACGCAGTATTTT. Amino acid sequence: CASSLWTVTDTQYF.

This chain joins TRBV7-8 and TRBJ1-6, with TRBD1 identical over 9 bases. The CDR3 has 15 residues. Trimming took 6 bases from V and 10 from J; bases not matched to a gene: 10. The germline V gene has CDR1 SGHVS and CDR2 FQNEAQ. Written as DNA, the CDR3 is TGTGCCAGCAGTCCAATGACAGGGGGAAGGTCACCCCTCCACTTT. This codes for CASSPMTGGRSPLHF.

This clonotype appeared a few times. The chain couples TRBV20-1 to TRBJ1-2; unclear D gene. CDR3 size: 12 residues. V was shortened by 6 bases and J by 4 bases, with 12 bases between the two germline ends. Germline loops: CDR1 DFQATT, CDR2 SNEGSKA (reference sequence). The chain's CDR3 is CSALHQIYGYTF. The CDR3 coding sequence is TGCAGTGCCTTGCACCAAATCTATGGCTACACCTTC.